Sequencing of this T cell receptor (beta chain) was carried out in a study of CXCR3-negative and CXCR3-positive naive CD8 T cells. As for the study in general: Sequencing yielded 140 million or so TRB reads, roughly 1.5 +/- 0.3 million per library.

The germline V gene has CDR1 SGHDT and CDR2 YYEEEE. This CDR3 is 18 amino acids long. Findings and limits, study-wide: More hydrophobic TRB CDR3s were found in CXCR3-positive naive cells than in CXCR3-negative naive cells. Memory CD8+ cells showed much lower diversity, while both naive subsets displayed comparably high diversity.

All CD8+ T cell subsets were sorted in triplicate at 330,000 or so cells each. Comment on this clonotype: Its specificity is not known.

Carrying UMI labels, the TRB cDNA libraries were prepared through 5' RACE. TCRdb re-called the 5' RACE reads; every CDR3 protein appears as one record, without DNA. The sample is made up of under 150,000 distinct CDR3 sequences, and the top ten hold over 0.35% of it. The sequence came from a human donor in good health. Some clones in this sample may be carry-over from other donors' samples. The specimen sequenced was naive CXCR3+ CD8+ T cells from blood. Indicated subset: CD45RO-CCR7+CD27+CD95- naive CD8+ T cells expressing CXCR3 (TNR3+). This chain uses TRBV5-6 with TRBJ2-2; TCRdb lists TRBD1, though no DNA is available to test this call. This CDR3 is CASSTKGRGLFDTGELFF. The whole variable domain, remainder taken from reference TRBV5-6 and TRBJ2-2, is DAGVTQSPTHLIKTRGQQVTLRCSPKSGHDTVSWYQQALGQGPQFIFQYYEEEERQRGNFPDRFSGHQFPNYSSELNVNALLLGDSALYLCASSTKGRGLFDTGELFFGEGSRLTVL.